This T cell receptor beta chain was captured in a study of metastatic and nonmetastatic thyroid tumors. Study information: Peripheral blood and tumor or nodule samples from malignant and benign thyroid patients were compared.

The CDR3 is made up of 13 amino acids. Germline V gives CDR1 SGHTA, CDR2 FQGNSA. Trimming removed 1 base at V and 5 bases at J, with 5 bases between. Study-level results: Malignant tumors reportedly showed significantly higher TCR beta diversity than benign nodules in both blood and tumor.

A word on this clone: Antigen: not known.

Per the authors' pipeline: In papillary thyroid cancer, a distant-metastasis classifier was built using CDR3 differences across clinicopathological groups. TCRdb reanalyzed the PCR reads with MiXCR. The V and J calls were determined by TCRdb, not by the authors. The sample carries 30,000 to 35,000 clones, 15% to 20% recorded once. Before thyroid surgery, none of the patients had received any treatment. The chain links TRBV7-2 to TRBJ2-2; D is undetermined. This clonotype was sampled from a female donor with papillary thyroid cancer or a benign thyroid nodule (not recorded which). Some clones in this sample may be carry-over from other donors' samples. The specimen was blood. For the CDR3, the DNA is TGTGCCAGCAGCTTAGTCAGTACCGGGGAGCTGTTTTTT. This sequence encodes CASSLVSTGELFF.